Sequencing of this T cell receptor beta chain was carried out in a study of shared clonotypes between healthy human individuals. Only in-frame clones appear in the TCRdb table, and some are missing; sequencing was by immunoSEQ multiplex PCR. The sample lists some 600,000 clones, 95% to 96% seen once, with about 0.12% in the top ten. This CDR3 has 11 amino acids. The V end lost 8 bases, the J end lost 9 bases, and 13 bases lay between the germline ends. Looked up from germline, CDR1 is MNHNS and CDR2 is SASEGT. Study results and caveats: Compared with memory subsets, naive subsets generally had larger estimated richness.

Only CD45RO-negative cells positively selected for CCR7 counted as naive CD8 cells, so terminally differentiated effector memory CD45RA+ cells were excluded. A note on this clone: No antigen is known for it.

The chain combines TRBV6-1 with TRBJ2-5, with D possibly TRBD2 on 7 matching bases. The source of this sequence is a woman aged 30 to 39 in good health. Input material: naive CD8+ T cells sorted from blood. CDR3 sequence (DNA): TGTGCCAGCGTAGGGGGGGCCGCCCAGTACTTC. As protein: CASVGGAAQYF.